This TCR beta chain was identified in a study of human thymus T cells. Clones were read by immunoSEQ multiplex PCR, and TCRdb kept only the in-frame ones, dropping some. Here the sample spans roughly 130,000 clones, around 94% being singletons. The study used thymus tissue resected during corrective heart surgery. Germline CDR1 reads SNHLY; CDR2 reads FYNNEI. Trimming at V came to 8 bases and at J to 4 bases, leaving 13 bases not matched to a gene. The CDR3 runs to 16 residues. The sequenced sample was thymus tissue. This chain connects TRBV2 to TRBJ2-2; 7 bases match TRBD1. This TCR was sampled from a boy in the first two years of life with a congenital heart defect but otherwise immunologically healthy. CDR3 sequence reads: CASHSQGPRGTGELFF. CDR3 bases: TGTGCCAGCCACTCACAGGGGCCCCGAGGCACCGGGGAGCTGTTTTTT.